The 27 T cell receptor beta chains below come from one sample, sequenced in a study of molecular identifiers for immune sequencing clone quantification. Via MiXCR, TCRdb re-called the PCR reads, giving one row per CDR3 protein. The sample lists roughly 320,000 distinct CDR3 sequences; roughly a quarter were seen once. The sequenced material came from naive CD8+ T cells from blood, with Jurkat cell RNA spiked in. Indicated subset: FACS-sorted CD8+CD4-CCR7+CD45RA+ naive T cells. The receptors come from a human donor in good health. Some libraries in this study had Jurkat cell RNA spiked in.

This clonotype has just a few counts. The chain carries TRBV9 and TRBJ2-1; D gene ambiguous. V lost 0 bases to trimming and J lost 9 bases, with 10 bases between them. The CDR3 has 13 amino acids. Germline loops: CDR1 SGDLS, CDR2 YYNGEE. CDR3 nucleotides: TGTGCCAGCAGCGTAGCGGGCCTACGTGAGCAGTTCTTC. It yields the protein CASSVAGLREQFF. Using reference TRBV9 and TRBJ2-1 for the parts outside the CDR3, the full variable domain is DSGVTQTPKHLITATGQRVTLRCSPRSGDLSVYWYQQSLDQGLQFLIQYYNGEERAKGNILERFSAQQFPDLHSELNLSSLELGDSALYFCASSVAGLREQFFGPGTRLTVL.

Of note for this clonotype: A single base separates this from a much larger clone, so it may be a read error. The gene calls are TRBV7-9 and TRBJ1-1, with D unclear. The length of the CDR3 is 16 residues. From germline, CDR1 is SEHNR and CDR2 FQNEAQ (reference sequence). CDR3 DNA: TGTGCCAGCAGCTTAACCCTAGTTTCGCCGAACACTGGAGCTTTCTTT. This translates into CASSLTLVSPNTGAFF.

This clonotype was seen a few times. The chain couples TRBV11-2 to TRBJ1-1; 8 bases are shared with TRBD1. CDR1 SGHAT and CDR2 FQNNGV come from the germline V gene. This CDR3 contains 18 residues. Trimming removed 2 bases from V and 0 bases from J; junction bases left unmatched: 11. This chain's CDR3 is CASSLYNSGGAMNTEAFF. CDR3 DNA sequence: TGTGCCAGCAGCTTATACAACTCAGGGGGCGCGATGAACACTGAAGCTTTCTTT.

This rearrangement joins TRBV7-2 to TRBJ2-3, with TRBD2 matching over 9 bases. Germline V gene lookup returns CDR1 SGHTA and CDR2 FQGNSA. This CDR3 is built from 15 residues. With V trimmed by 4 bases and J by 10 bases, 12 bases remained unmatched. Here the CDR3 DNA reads TGTGCCAGCAGCTCGACTAGCGGACTTGGGGATGCGCAGTATTTT. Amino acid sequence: CASSSTSGLGDAQYF.

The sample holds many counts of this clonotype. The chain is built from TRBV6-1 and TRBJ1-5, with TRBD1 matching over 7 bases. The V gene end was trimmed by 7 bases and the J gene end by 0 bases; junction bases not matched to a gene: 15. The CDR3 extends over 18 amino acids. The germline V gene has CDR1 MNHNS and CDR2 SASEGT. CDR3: CASMEDPNYRGSNQPQHF. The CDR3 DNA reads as TGTGCCAGCATGGAGGACCCAAACTACAGGGGTAGCAATCAGCCCCAGCATTTT.

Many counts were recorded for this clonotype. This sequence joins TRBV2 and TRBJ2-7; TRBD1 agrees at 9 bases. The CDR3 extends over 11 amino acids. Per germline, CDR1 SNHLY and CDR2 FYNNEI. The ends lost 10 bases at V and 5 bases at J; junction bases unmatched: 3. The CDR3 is CAKGQGHEQYF. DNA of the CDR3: TGTGCCAAGGGACAGGGCCACGAGCAGTACTTC.

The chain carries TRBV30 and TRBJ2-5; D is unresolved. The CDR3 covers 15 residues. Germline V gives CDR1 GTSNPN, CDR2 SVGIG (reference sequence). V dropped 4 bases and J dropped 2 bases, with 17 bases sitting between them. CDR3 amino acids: CAWNLLPGKQETQYF. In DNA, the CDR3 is TGTGCCTGGAACCTCCTCCCGGGCAAACAAGAGACCCAGTACTTC.

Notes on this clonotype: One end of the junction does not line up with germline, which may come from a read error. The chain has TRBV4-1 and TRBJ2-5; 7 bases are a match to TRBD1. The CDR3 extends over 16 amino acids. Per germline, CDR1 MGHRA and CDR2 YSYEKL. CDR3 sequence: CASSQRGLTYQETQHF. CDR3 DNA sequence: TGCGCCAGCAGCCAAAGGGGGCTAACGTACCAAGAGACGCAGCACTTC.

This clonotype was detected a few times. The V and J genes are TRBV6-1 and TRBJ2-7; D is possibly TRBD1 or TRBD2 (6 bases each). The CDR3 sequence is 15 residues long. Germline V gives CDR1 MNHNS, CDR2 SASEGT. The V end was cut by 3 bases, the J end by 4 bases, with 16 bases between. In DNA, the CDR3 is TGTGCCAGCAGTGACCCCAGAGGGGGAGGATACGAGCAGTACTTC. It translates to CASSDPRGGGYEQYF.

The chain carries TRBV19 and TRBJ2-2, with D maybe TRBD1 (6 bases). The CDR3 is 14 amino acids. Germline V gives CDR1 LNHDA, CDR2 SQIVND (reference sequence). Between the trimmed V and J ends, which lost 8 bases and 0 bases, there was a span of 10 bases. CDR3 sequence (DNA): TGTGCCAGTGAGGACAGCCCGAACACCGGGGAGCTGTTTTTT. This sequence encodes CASEDSPNTGELFF.

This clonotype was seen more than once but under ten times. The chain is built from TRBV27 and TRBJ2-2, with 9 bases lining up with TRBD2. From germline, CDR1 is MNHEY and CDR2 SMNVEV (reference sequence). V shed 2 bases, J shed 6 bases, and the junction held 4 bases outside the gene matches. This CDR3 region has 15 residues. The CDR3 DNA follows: TGTGCCAGCAGTTTAGTTAGCGGGGGAGCCGGGGAGCTGTTTTTT. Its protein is CASSLVSGGAGELFF.

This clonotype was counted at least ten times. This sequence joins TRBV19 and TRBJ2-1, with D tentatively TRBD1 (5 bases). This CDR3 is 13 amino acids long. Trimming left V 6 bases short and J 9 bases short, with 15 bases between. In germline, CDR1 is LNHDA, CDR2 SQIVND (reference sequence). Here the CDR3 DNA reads TGTGCCAGTAGCCTGGGGCCCGGCCGTGAGCAGTTCTTC. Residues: CASSLGPGREQFF.

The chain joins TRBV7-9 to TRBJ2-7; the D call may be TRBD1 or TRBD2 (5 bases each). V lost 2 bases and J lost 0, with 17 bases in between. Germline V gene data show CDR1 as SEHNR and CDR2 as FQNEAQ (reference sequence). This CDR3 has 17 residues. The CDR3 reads CASSLPRGVPFSYEQYF. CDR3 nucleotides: TGTGCCAGCAGCTTACCCCGAGGGGTCCCCTTCTCCTACGAGCAGTACTTC.

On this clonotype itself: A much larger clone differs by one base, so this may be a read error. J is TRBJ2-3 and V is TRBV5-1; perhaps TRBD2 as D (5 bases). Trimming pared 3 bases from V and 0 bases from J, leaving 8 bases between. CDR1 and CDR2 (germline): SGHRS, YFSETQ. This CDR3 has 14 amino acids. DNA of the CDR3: TGCGCCAGCAGCTCCGGGGTTAGCACAGATACGCAGTATTTT. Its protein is CASSSGVSTDTQYF.

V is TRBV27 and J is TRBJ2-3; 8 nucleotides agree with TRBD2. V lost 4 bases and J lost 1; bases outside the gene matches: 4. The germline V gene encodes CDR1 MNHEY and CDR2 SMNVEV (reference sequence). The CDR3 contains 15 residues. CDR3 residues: CASSSGTRGTDTQYF. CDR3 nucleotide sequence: TGTGCCAGCAGTTCGGGGACTAGGGGCACAGATACGCAGTATTTT.

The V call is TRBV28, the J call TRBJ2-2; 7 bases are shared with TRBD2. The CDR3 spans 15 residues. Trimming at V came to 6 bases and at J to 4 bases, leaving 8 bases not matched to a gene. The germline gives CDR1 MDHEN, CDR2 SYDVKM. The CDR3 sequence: CASRFGAGVTGELFF. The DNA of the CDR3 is TGTGCCAGCAGGTTCGGGGCGGGAGTCACCGGGGAGCTGTTTTTT.

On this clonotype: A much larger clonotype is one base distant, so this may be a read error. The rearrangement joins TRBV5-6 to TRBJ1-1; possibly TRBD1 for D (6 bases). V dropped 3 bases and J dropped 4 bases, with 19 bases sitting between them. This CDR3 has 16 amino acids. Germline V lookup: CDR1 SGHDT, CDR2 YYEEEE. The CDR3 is CASSSYTGPGSTEAFF. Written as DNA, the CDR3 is TGTGCCAGCAGCTCGTATACAGGGCCGGGGAGCACTGAAGCTTTCTTT. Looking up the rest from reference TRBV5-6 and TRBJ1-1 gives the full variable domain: DAGVTQSPTHLIKTRGQQVTLRCSPKSGHDTVSWYQQALGQGPQFIFQYYEEEERQRGNFPDRFSGHQFPNYSSELNVNALLLGDSALYLCASSSYTGPGSTEAFFGQGTRLTVV.

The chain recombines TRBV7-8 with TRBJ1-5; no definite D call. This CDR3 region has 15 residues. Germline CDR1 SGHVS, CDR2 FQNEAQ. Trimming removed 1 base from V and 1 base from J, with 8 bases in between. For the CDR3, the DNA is TGTGCCAGCAGCTTAGTGGGCAGCAGCAATCAGCCCCAGCATTTT. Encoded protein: CASSLVGSSNQPQHF.

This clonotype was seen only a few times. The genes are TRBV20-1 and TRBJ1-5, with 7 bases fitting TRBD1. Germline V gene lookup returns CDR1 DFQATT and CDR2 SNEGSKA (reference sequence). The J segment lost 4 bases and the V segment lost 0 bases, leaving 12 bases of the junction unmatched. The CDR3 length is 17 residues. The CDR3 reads CSARDQGSGGGNQPQHF. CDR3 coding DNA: TGCAGTGCTAGAGATCAAGGTTCAGGGGGGGGTAATCAGCCCCAGCATTTT.

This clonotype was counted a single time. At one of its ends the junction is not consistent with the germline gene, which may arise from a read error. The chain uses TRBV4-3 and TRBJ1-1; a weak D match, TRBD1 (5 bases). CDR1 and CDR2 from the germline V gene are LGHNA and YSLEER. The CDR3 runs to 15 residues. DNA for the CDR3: TGCGCCAGCAGCCAAGATAGGAGCGGGGCCACTGAAGCTTCCTTT. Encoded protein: CASSQDRSGATEASF.

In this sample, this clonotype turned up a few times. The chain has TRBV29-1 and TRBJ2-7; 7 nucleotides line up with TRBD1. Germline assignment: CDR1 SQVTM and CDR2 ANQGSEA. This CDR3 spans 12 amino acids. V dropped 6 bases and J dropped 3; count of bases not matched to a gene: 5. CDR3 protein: CSVTGPNYEQYF. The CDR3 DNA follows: TGCAGCGTGACAGGGCCGAACTACGAGCAGTACTTC.

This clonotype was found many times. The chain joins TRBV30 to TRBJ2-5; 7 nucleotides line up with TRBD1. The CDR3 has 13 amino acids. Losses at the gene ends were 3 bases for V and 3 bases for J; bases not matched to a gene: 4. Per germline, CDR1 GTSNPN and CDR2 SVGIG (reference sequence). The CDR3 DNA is TGTGCCTGGAGCCGGGACAGCAAAGAGACCCAGTACTTC. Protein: CAWSRDSKETQYF.

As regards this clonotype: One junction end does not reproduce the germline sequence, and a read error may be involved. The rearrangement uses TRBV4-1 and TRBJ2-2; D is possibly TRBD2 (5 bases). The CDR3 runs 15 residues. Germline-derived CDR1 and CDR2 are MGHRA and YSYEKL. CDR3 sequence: CASSRGGTYTGVLFF. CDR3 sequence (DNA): TGCGCCAGCAGCAGAGGTGGCACTTACACCGGGGTGCTGTTTTTT.

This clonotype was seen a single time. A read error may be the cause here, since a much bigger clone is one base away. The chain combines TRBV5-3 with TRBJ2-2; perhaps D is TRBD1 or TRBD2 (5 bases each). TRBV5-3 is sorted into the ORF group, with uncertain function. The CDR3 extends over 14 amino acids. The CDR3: CASSSGPAPGELFF. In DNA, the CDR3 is TGTGCCAGCAGCTCGGGACCAGCTCCCGGGGAGCTGTTTTTT.

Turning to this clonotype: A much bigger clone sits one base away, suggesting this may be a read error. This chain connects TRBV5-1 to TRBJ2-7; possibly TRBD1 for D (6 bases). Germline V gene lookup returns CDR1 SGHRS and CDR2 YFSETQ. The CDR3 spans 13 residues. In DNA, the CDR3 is TGCACCAGCAGCGCCACAGGGACCCACGAGCAGTACTTC. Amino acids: CTSSATGTHEQYF.

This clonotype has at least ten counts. The CDR3 region is CASSETGFGENTIYF. Written as DNA, the CDR3 is TGTGCCAGCAGTGAAACAGGGTTCGGGGAAAACACCATATATTTT. This chain uses TRBV6-1 with TRBJ1-3, with D possibly TRBD1 on 6 matching bases. The CDR3 runs to 15 residues. V dropped 2 bases and J dropped 6 bases, with 14 bases sitting between them. Germline assignment: CDR1 MNHNS and CDR2 SASEGT.

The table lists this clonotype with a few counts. In nucleotides, the CDR3 is TGTGCCAGCAGTCCCACTCAGCGGGAGGCCCGCTATACGCAGTATTTT. It encodes CASSPTQREARYTQYF. This chain uses TRBV27 with TRBJ2-3, with 9 bases fitting TRBD2. Trimming took 5 bases from V and 7 from J; bases not matched to a gene: 13. Looked up from germline, CDR1 is MNHEY and CDR2 is SMNVEV (reference sequence). The CDR3 sequence is 16 residues long.